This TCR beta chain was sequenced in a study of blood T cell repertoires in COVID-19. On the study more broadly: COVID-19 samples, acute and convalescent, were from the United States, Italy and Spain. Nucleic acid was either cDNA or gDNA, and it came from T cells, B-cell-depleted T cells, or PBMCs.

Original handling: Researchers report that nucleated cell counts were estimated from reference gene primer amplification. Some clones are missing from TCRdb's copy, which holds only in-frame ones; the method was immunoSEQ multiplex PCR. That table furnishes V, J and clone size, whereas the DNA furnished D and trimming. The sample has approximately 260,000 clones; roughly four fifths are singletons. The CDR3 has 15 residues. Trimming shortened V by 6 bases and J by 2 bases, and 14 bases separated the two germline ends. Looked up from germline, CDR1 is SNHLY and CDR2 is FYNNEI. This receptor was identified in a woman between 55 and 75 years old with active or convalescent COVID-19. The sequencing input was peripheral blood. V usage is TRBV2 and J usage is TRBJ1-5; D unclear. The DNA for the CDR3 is TGTGCCAGCAGCGGACTCAATCGGGGCAATCAGCCCCAGCATTTT. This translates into CASSGLNRGNQPQHF.